Presented here are 16 T cell receptor beta chains from one specimen sequenced in a study of sequential checkpoint blockade in melanoma. Generated by immunoSEQ multiplex PCR, the TCRdb table keeps only in-frame clones and is missing some. The table records roughly 20,000 clones, roughly 80% of them present only once. The treatment: randomized to nivolumab then ipilimumab (arm A) or the reverse (arm B). The material sequenced was CD8+ T cells sorted from blood (inferred from file names), taken from a patient given nivolumab and ipilimumab in sequence. All receptors derive from a human donor with melanoma.

The table lists this clone with a few counts. This sequence joins TRBV4-3 and TRBJ2-7, with 7 bases that match TRBD1. Germline values: CDR1 LGHNA, CDR2 YSLEER. J was trimmed by 6 bases and V by 2 bases; bases with no gene match: 7. This CDR3 has 14 amino acids. CDR3 nucleotide sequence: TGCGCCAGCAGCCAATGGCAGGGGGTTGTCGAGCAGTACTTC. Its translation: CASSQWQGVVEQYF.

J is TRBJ2-7 and V is TRBV5-1; D remains unclear. The length of the CDR3 is 14 residues. Germline CDR1 SGHRS, CDR2 YFSETQ. The V and J ends lost 1 base and 0 bases respectively, with 8 bases between them. The CDR3 DNA follows: TGCGCCAGCAGCTTGACAGTCGACTCCTACGAGCAGTACTTC. Residues: CASSLTVDSYEQYF.

The rearrangement uses TRBV28 and TRBJ2-5; TRBD1 matches at 8 bases. Looked up from germline, CDR1 is MDHEN and CDR2 is SYDVKM. The CDR3 consists of 14 residues. V was clipped by 6 bases and J by 7 bases; unmatched bases: 10. The CDR3 sequence: CASRDDRGIWTQYF. The DNA for the CDR3 is TGTGCCAGCAGGGATGACAGGGGAATTTGGACCCAGTACTTC.

This chain links TRBV30 with TRBJ1-3; no definite D call. The germline V gene encodes CDR1 GTSNPN and CDR2 SVGIG (reference sequence). The CDR3 totals 12 residues. Trimming stripped 4 bases from V and 2 bases from J, with 6 bases between. In DNA, the CDR3 is TGTGCCTGGAAAAGAGCTGGAAACACCATATATTTT. It is translated as CAWKRAGNTIYF.

Concerning this clone itself: The junction shows a germline mismatch at one end, possibly a read error. The chain combines TRBV9 with TRBJ2-7; TRBD1 might be the D (5 bases). CDR3 length: 17 amino acids. Germline CDR1 SGDLS, CDR2 YYNGEE. CDR3 loop: CAGSVGRGAHGRYEQYF. CDR3 DNA: TGTGCCGGCAGCGTAGGTCGTGGGGCTCATGGTCGATACGAGCAGTACTTC.

The V and J genes are TRBV9 and TRBJ1-1; no clear D. From germline, CDR1 is SGDLS and CDR2 YYNGEE. The length of the CDR3 is 17 residues. The V end lost 2 bases, the J end lost 1 base, and 18 bases lay between the germline ends. The CDR3 region is CASSVAGGVWTNTEAFF. CDR3 nucleotide sequence: TGTGCCAGCAGCGTCGCAGGAGGTGTTTGGACGAACACTGAAGCTTTCTTT.

Only a few counts were recorded for this clone. The gene calls are TRBV19 and TRBJ1-4; D is uncertain. V dropped 8 bases and J dropped 8 bases, with 9 bases sitting between them. Germline V gene sequence: CDR1 LNHDA, CDR2 SQIVND (reference sequence). CDR3 length equals 11 residues. The CDR3 nucleotides are TGTGCCAGTTATGGAGGCGAAAAACTGTTTTTT. This codes for CASYGGEKLFF.

On this clone itself: At one boundary the junction diverges from the germline segment, which might be a read error. Other nucleotide sequences from this sample produce the same CDR3. The rearrangement joins TRBV6-1 to TRBJ1-5; maybe TRBD1 (5 bases). The CDR3 is made up of 13 amino acids. The germline V gene encodes CDR1 MNHNS and CDR2 SASEGT. CDR3 amino acids: CASSKEGNQPQHF. The CDR3 DNA follows: TGTGCTAGCAGTAAGGAGGGGAATCAGCCCCAGCATTTT.

V and J are TRBV30 and TRBJ2-1; 8 bases align to TRBD2. Germline V gene data show CDR1 as GTSNPN and CDR2 as SVGIG (reference sequence). The CDR3 totals 14 residues. Unmatched junction bases numbered 7, after V lost 1 base and J lost 8 bases. The CDR3 is CAWSDSGREDEQFF. CDR3 DNA sequence: TGTGCCTGGAGTGACAGCGGGAGAGAGGATGAGCAGTTCTTC.

This chain joins TRBV5-1 and TRBJ2-2; tentatively, D is TRBD2 (5 bases). In germline, CDR1 is SGHRS, CDR2 YFSETQ. The CDR3 runs to 14 residues. V gave up 2 bases and J gave up 6 bases, with 11 bases separating them. The CDR3 DNA reads as TGCGCCAGCAGCTTAGCTTGGGAGTCCGGGGAGCTGTTTTTT. Its protein product is CASSLAWESGELFF.

This chain joins TRBV7-2 and TRBJ1-3; 7 bases fit TRBD1. The CDR3 length is 14 residues. Germline-derived CDR1 and CDR2 are SGHTA and FQGNSA. The trim removed 3 bases at V and 4 bases at J, leaving 3 bases unmatched. CDR3 coding DNA: TGTGCCAGCAGCTTGAGGACAGGCGGAAACACCATATATTTT. Its translation: CASSLRTGGNTIYF.

The rearrangement links TRBV5-4 to TRBJ1-1; 9 bases agree with TRBD1. Germline values: CDR1 SGHNT, CDR2 YYREEE (reference sequence). The CDR3 has 12 amino acids. V was clipped by 4 bases and J by 11 bases; unmatched bases: 6. The CDR3 reads CASSKDRGNAFF. The CDR3 nucleotides are TGTGCCAGCAGCAAGGACAGGGGTAACGCTTTCTTT.

This chain links TRBV6-4 with TRBJ2-7; 7 bases align to TRBD2. Trimming at V came to 6 bases and at J to 3 bases, leaving 11 bases not matched to a gene. This CDR3 contains 15 residues. Germline CDR1 reads MRHNA; CDR2 reads SNTAGT. The CDR3 spells CASRYPTSRGYEQYF. In DNA, the CDR3 is TGTGCCAGCAGGTACCCGACTAGCCGTGGCTACGAGCAGTACTTC.

The chain uses TRBV28 and TRBJ1-5; 9 positions agree with TRBD1. CDR1 and CDR2 from the germline V gene are MDHEN and SYDVKM. This CDR3 comprises 17 residues. Trimming cost V 5 bases and J 2 bases; bases outside gene matches: 10. The CDR3 nucleotides read TGTGCCAGCAGTCCACACCTCCGACAGGGGGGCAATCAGCCCCAGCATTTT. Translated: CASSPHLRQGGNQPQHF.

This rearrangement joins TRBV21-1 to TRBJ2-7; the tabulated D call, TRBD2, remains unverified against the DNA. TRBV21-1 represents a pseudogene. There are 17 residues in the CDR3. The CDR3 loop reads CASSKALSLAAFNEQYF. For the CDR3, the DNA is TGTGCCAGCAGCAAAGCGCTTTCTCTAGCGGCATTCAACGAGCAGTACTTC.

V gene TRBV4-2 combines with J gene TRBJ1-4; D may be TRBD1 (5 bases). This CDR3 has 15 amino acids. Trimming left V 0 bases short and J 1 base short, with 6 bases between. Germline-derived CDR1 and CDR2 are LGHNA and YNFKEQ. The CDR3 nucleotides are TGTGCCAGCAGCCAAGACCAGGGAACTAATGAAAAACTGTTTTTT. This codes for CASSQDQGTNEKLFF.